A single sample is the source of the 21 T cell receptor beta chains below, sequenced in a study of T-cell reconstitution after alpha-beta-depleted transplantation in children (dated by TCRdb to about 2016). Libraries were built with PCR. Instrument used: Illumina HiSeq 2500. Molecular barcoding was employed in the preparation of TCR libraries, with unique molecular identifiers being used to normalize TCRbeta repertoire quantification. TCRdb cleaned the public reads at Q25 with fastp, built clones with MiXCR and kept in-frame beta chains. Under each unique CDR3 protein, matching rows form one entry showing the most common genes and DNA. The sample yields a few hundred thousand distinct CDR3 sequences; approximately 9.8% were counted once. The ten largest make up about 4.8% of the sample. Source: PBMCs from the stem cell graft donor, taken from the stem cell graft. The receptors were sampled from a human donor who donated a stem cell graft to a child with SCID.

The sample holds many counts of this clonotype. V usage is TRBV12-3 or TRBV12-4 and J usage is TRBJ1-5; D gene ambiguous. The V and J ends lost 3 bases and 2 bases respectively, with 5 bases between them. This CDR3 has 13 residues. CDR3 sequence (DNA): TGTGCCAGCAGTTTTGGGGGCAATCAGCCCCAGCATTTT. The encoded protein is CASSFGGNQPQHF.

The chain recombines TRBV15 with TRBJ2-1, with 8 bases lining up with TRBD2. Germline V gives CDR1 LNHNV, CDR2 YYDKDF (reference sequence). The trim removed 3 bases at V and 4 bases at J, leaving 2 bases unmatched. This CDR3 comprises 14 residues. Here the CDR3 DNA reads TGTGCCACCAGCAGGGGCGGGGGGTACAATGAGCAGTTCTTC. It encodes CATSRGGGYNEQFF. The whole variable domain, remainder taken from reference TRBV15 and TRBJ2-1, is DAMVIQNPRYQVTQFGKPVTLSCSQTLNHNVMYWYQQKSSQAPKLLFHYYDKDFNNEADTPDNFQSRRPNTSFCFLDIRSPGLGDTAMYLCATSRGGGYNEQFFGPGTRLTVL.

This clonotype was seen repeatedly, ten times or more. The J gene is TRBJ1-2, the V gene TRBV20-1; D is undetermined. Germline-derived CDR1 and CDR2 are DFQATT and SNEGSKA (reference sequence). The CDR3 runs to 13 residues. V lost 0 bases and J lost 4, with 9 bases in between. The CDR3 protein is CSARDYGGYGYTF. The CDR3 nucleotides are TGCAGTGCTAGAGATTATGGCGGCTATGGCTACACCTTC.

This clonotype has at least ten counts. The chain recombines TRBV20-1 with TRBJ1-2; no reliable D call. CDR1 is DFQATT, CDR2 SNEGSKA, per germline (reference sequence). The CDR3 is 13 residues long. The V gene lost 6 bases and the J gene lost 2 bases, with 13 bases spanning the gap. CDR3 DNA sequence: TGCAGTGCCTTAAAAGGACCGAACTATGGCTACACCTTC. Its translation: CSALKGPNYGYTF.

This clonotype occurred a few times. The V and J genes are TRBV20-1 and TRBJ1-1; maybe TRBD1 (5 bases). This CDR3 comprises 13 residues. V shed 3 bases and J shed 7 bases, with 15 bases lying between them. Germline V gene sequence: CDR1 DFQATT, CDR2 SNEGSKA (reference sequence). CDR3 sequence reads: CSASLGIRGEAFF. The CDR3 region has the DNA TGCAGTGCTAGCCTGGGAATAAGGGGTGAAGCTTTCTTT.

In its sample, this clonotype was seen many times. The chain uses TRBV5-1 and TRBJ1-1; a possible D gene is TRBD1 (6 bases). The CDR3 covers 14 residues. Germline V lookup: CDR1 SGHRS, CDR2 YFSETQ. V lost 4 bases to trimming and J lost 1 base, with 11 bases between them. CDR3 residues: CASSAEGENTEAFF. The CDR3 region has the DNA TGCGCCAGCAGCGCCGAGGGGGAGAACACTGAAGCTTTCTTT.

This clonotype was observed many times. CDR3 sequence: CASSNDRAEAFF. The DNA for the CDR3 is TGCGCCAGCAGCAATGACAGGGCTGAAGCTTTCTTT. V gene TRBV5-1 combines with J gene TRBJ1-1, with 7 bases aligning to TRBD1. The length of the CDR3 is 12 residues. Per the germline V gene, CDR1 is SGHRS and CDR2 is YFSETQ. Germline trimming cut 4 bases from V and 6 bases from J; bases unmatched to any gene: 3.

This clonotype was counted a few times. J is TRBJ2-1 and V is TRBV20-1; D is ambiguous. V lost 1 base, J lost 4 bases, and 14 bases lay in between. Germline V gene sequence: CDR1 DFQATT, CDR2 SNEGSKA (reference sequence). This CDR3 has 15 residues. CDR3 nucleotide sequence: TGCAGTGCTAGAGGGTTAGTAGGAGTTTACAATGAGCAGTTCTTC. Its translation is CSARGLVGVYNEQFF.

Ten or more counts support this clonotype. V and J are TRBV5-1 and TRBJ2-1; either TRBD1 or TRBD2 may fit D (5 bases each). This CDR3 spans 14 amino acids. Trimming shortened V by 3 bases and J by 9 bases, and 16 bases separated the two germline ends. Germline V gives CDR1 SGHRS, CDR2 YFSETQ. Written as DNA, the CDR3 is TGCGCCAGCAGCTGGGGGACCGCGGGTGCTGAGCAGTTCTTC. It yields the protein CASSWGTAGAEQFF.

This chain connects TRBV7-8 to TRBJ2-3; no clear D gene. The germline V gene has CDR1 SGHVS and CDR2 FQNEAQ. The CDR3 runs 15 residues. V lost 7 bases, J lost 0 bases, and 14 bases lay in between. Here the CDR3 reads CASMFTRGSTDTQYF. The CDR3 bases are TGTGCCAGCATGTTCACCCGAGGTAGCACAGATACGCAGTATTTT.

This clonotype was seen at least ten times. The genes are TRBV19 and TRBJ2-7; possibly TRBD1 or TRBD2 for D (5 bases each). The CDR3 has 15 amino acids. Germline V gives CDR1 LNHDA, CDR2 SQIVND (reference sequence). Trimming stripped 2 bases from V and 5 bases from J, with 16 bases between. The CDR3 loop is CASSITAVGVHEQYF. As DNA, the CDR3 is TGTGCCAGTAGTATAACAGCGGTGGGGGTCCACGAGCAGTACTTC.

The table lists this clonotype with many counts. CDR3 loop: CSARALLSSGANVLTF. Here the CDR3 DNA reads TGCAGTGCTAGAGCACTGCTGAGCTCTGGGGCCAACGTCCTGACTTTC. The chain joins TRBV20-1 to TRBJ2-6; D gene uncertain. Germline assignment: CDR1 DFQATT and CDR2 SNEGSKA (reference sequence). Trimming shortened V by 1 base and J by 0 bases, and 10 bases separated the two germline ends. The CDR3 is made up of 16 amino acids.

This clonotype was recorded many times. The V gene is TRBV9, the J gene TRBJ2-1; D is uncertain. This CDR3 comprises 14 residues. V shed 0 bases and J shed 3 bases, with 7 bases lying between them. The germline CDR1 and CDR2 sequences are SGDLS and YYNGEE. DNA for the CDR3: TGTGCCAGCAGCGTAGGCCCCCTCTACAATGAGCAGTTCTTC. Translated, it gives CASSVGPLYNEQFF.

The chain couples TRBV7-9 to TRBJ2-2; weak D call: TRBD2 (6 bases). The length of the CDR3 is 17 residues. V lost 5 bases and J 0 bases, leaving 16 bases between the germline ends. Germline assignment: CDR1 SEHNR and CDR2 FQNEAQ (reference sequence). Here the CDR3 DNA reads TGTGCCAGCAGCCGGGACTTTAGCGACGCGAACACCGGGGAGCTGTTTTTT. This gives the protein CASSRDFSDANTGELFF.

At least ten counts were recorded for this clonotype. For the CDR3, the DNA is TGCGCCAGCAGGTTATCCGTTGGCACCGGGGAGCTGTTTTTT. Residues: CASRLSVGTGELFF. The chain couples TRBV5-1 to TRBJ2-2; D not resolved. Deletions cut 5 bases from V and 4 bases from J, with 12 bases between. CDR3 length equals 14 residues. Germline CDR1 is SGHRS and CDR2 is YFSETQ.

The J gene is TRBJ2-7, the V gene TRBV2; a weak D match, TRBD2 (6 bases). V was pared by 7 bases and J by 4 bases, with 8 bases between. Looked up from germline, CDR1 is SNHLY and CDR2 is FYNNEI. CDR3 length: 11 amino acids. The CDR3 spells CASKRGYEQYF. The CDR3, as DNA: TGTGCCAGCAAACGGGGGTACGAGCAGTACTTC.

This clonotype was detected many times. CDR3 nucleotide sequence: TGCGCCAGCAGCCCTTCCGGGACAGTACAAGAGACCCAGTACTTC. Residues: CASSPSGTVQETQYF. The chain couples TRBV5-1 to TRBJ2-5; 7 bases align to TRBD1. V dropped 4 bases and J dropped 2; count of bases not matched to a gene: 8. The CDR3 spans 15 residues. In germline, CDR1 is SGHRS, CDR2 YFSETQ.

This clonotype was picked up many times. The rearrangement uses TRBV12-3 or TRBV12-4 and TRBJ1-2, with TRBD1 as a possible D gene (5 bases). Trimming took 6 bases from V and 4 from J, leaving 15 bases between them. The CDR3 has 14 residues. The CDR3 sequence: CASRRGSSFYGYTF. CDR3 DNA sequence: TGTGCCAGCAGAAGGGGCAGCTCCTTCTATGGCTACACCTTC.

This clonotype showed up many times. The chain is built from TRBV4-1 and TRBJ2-7, with no clear D. CDR3 length: 14 amino acids. The V gene lost 4 bases and the J gene lost 2 bases, with 12 bases spanning the gap. Germline CDR1 MGHRA, CDR2 YSYEKL. CDR3: CASSLPGQTYEQYF. The CDR3 DNA sequence: TGCGCCAGCAGCCTCCCCGGCCAGACCTACGAGCAGTACTTC.

In its sample, this clonotype was seen many times. The chain employs TRBV7-3 and TRBJ1-1, with a possible D match to TRBD1 (6 bases). V shed 1 base and J shed 6 bases, with 12 bases lying between them. Germline lookup yields CDR1 SGHTA and CDR2 FQGTGA. The CDR3 extends over 14 amino acids. This chain's CDR3 is CASSLNLGAAEAFF. The CDR3 coding sequence is TGTGCCAGCAGCTTAAACCTGGGGGCGGCTGAAGCTTTCTTT. The variable domain in full, with the rest retrieved from reference TRBV7-3 and TRBJ1-1, is GAGVSQTPSNKVTEKGKYVELRCDPISGHTALYWYRQSLGQGPEFLIYFQGTGAADDSGLPNDRFFAVRPEGSVSTLKIQRTERGDSAVYLCASSLNLGAAEAFFGQGTRLTVV.

Many counts were recorded for this clonotype. The chain recombines TRBV20-1 with TRBJ2-5; 10 bases align to TRBD2. The CDR3 has 18 amino acids. With 1 base clipped from V and 5 bases from J, the junction kept 16 bases outside the gene matches. Per the germline V gene, CDR1 is DFQATT and CDR2 is SNEGSKA (reference sequence). This chain's CDR3 is CSARVPTDSGGPRETQYF. The CDR3, as DNA: TGCAGTGCTAGAGTTCCCACCGATAGCGGGGGGCCTAGGGAGACCCAGTACTTC.